These T cell receptor beta chains were read from a single sample in a study of shared clonotypes between healthy human individuals. TCRdb's table, derived via immunoSEQ multiplex PCR, lists solely in-frame clones and lacks some. Among about 1.5 million clones listed, roughly 98% were seen once. The sequencing sample was made of naive CD4+ T cells sorted from blood. The source is a man aged 25-45 years in good health. CDR3s include the opening cysteine and the closing phenylalanine or tryptophan. Fields, in order: D gene, V gene, J gene, CDR3 DNA, CDR3 protein. A D gene is named only where the DNA matches it firmly.

D gene: -
V gene: TRBV7-9
J gene: TRBJ1-4
CDR3 DNA: TGTGCCTCAAGGAAACTGTTTTTT
CDR3 protein: CASRKLFF

D gene: TRBD2
V gene: TRBV27
J gene: TRBJ2-1
CDR3 DNA: TGTGCCAGCACCCGACTAGCGGGGGAGGGTTTGGAGCAGTTCTTC
CDR3 protein: CASTRLAGEGLEQFF

D gene: TRBD1
V gene: TRBV30
J gene: TRBJ2-1
CDR3 DNA: TGTGCCCGGGGACAGGGGGGTAAGCAGTTCTTC
CDR3 protein: CARGQGGKQFF

D gene: -
V gene: TRBV11-3
J gene: TRBJ2-1
CDR3 DNA: TGTGCCAGCAGCTCCCAGACTAAGCAGTTCTTC
CDR3 protein: CASSSQTKQFF

D gene: -
V gene: TRBV7-9
J gene: TRBJ1-4
CDR3 DNA: TGTGCCAGCAGACGTGGGTTTGAGGGAGCCCGGCAAAAACTGTTTTTT
CDR3 protein: CASRRGFEGARQKLFF

D gene: TRBD2
V gene: TRBV29-1
J gene: TRBJ2-1
CDR3 DNA: TGCAGCGTCCTCCATCGGGGGGGAGCCGCGACTAGCGGGGATAGCTCCTACAATGAGCAGTTCTTC
CDR3 protein: CSVLHRGGAATSGDSSYNEQFF

D gene: -
V gene: TRBV6-5
J gene: TRBJ1-1
CDR3 DNA: TGTGCCAGCAGTTACTCGAGGGATTGGGCTTTCTTT
CDR3 protein: CASSYSRDWAFF

D gene: -
V gene: TRBV19
J gene: TRBJ2-1
CDR3 DNA: TGTGCCAGTAGTATCGGGGGAGGAAATGAGCAGTTCTTC
CDR3 protein: CASSIGGGNEQFF

D gene: -
V gene: TRBV10-3
J gene: TRBJ2-7
CDR3 DNA: TGTGCCATCAGGCGGGAACAATTCAATGTCGAGCAGTACTTC
CDR3 protein: CAIRREQFNVEQYF

D gene: TRBD2
V gene: TRBV28
J gene: TRBJ2-1
CDR3 DNA: TGTGCCAGCAGGACCGGGACTAGTATCGGTGAGCAGTTCTTC
CDR3 protein: CASRTGTSIGEQFF

D gene: -
V gene: TRBV30
J gene: TRBJ2-7
CDR3 DNA: TGTGCCTGGAGTGTGAGCGGCCACGGGCAGTACTTC
CDR3 protein: CAWSVSGHGQYF

D gene: -
V gene: TRBV27
J gene: TRBJ2-4
CDR3 DNA: TGTGCCAGCAGTTTAGCTGGGTTCAAAAACATTCAGTACTTC
CDR3 protein: CASSLAGFKNIQYF

D gene: -
V gene: TRBV18
J gene: TRBJ2-2
CDR3 DNA: TGTGCCAGCTCACCAACCAGGGAGCAATACACCGGGGAGCTGTTTTTT
CDR3 protein: CASSPTREQYTGELFF

D gene: -
V gene: TRBV5-1
J gene: TRBJ1-5
CDR3 DNA: TGCGCCAGCAGCTTGCCCAGGGTTGGCAATCAGCCCCAGCATTTT
CDR3 protein: CASSLPRVGNQPQHF